A selection of T cell receptor beta chains follows, all from one sample in a study of T cell repertoires in cytomegalovirus infection. These receptors' targets are unknown. TCRdb independently ran MiXCR on the reads; one entry per CDR3 protein. The top ten clones hold 10% to 15% of a sample with 650,000 to 850,000 distinct CDR3 sequences, almost 30% of them seen once. Material: cultured CD8+ T cells from PBMCs, obtained from culture after CMV antigen stimulation. Receptors originate from a human donor in good health (CMV status not recorded). Some clones in this sample may be carry-over from other donors' samples. CDR3s include the opening cysteine and the closing phenylalanine or tryptophan. D genes are given only for firm matches. Size values are once, few and many counts, or a class for expanded clones, and some rows have none.

d_call	v_call	j_call	clone_size	cdr3_nt	cdr3_aa
TRBD1	TRBV7-9	TRBJ1-2	many	TGTGCCAGCGGACAGGGCGGCTATGGCTACACCTTC	CASGQGGYGYTF
.	TRBV19	TRBJ1-2	.	TGTGCCAGTAGCCATTCCTCCAGGGGTGGCTACACCTTC	CASSHSSRGGYTF
TRBD1	TRBV11-3	TRBJ1-2	few	TGTGCCAGCAGCCCTTTTAATCTAACAAGACAGGGGGATTCTGGCTACACCTTC	CASSPFNLTRQGDSGYTF
TRBD1	TRBV19	TRBJ1-3	.	TGTGCCACCATAAGGACAGGAGGAAACACCATATATTTT	CATIRTGGNTIYF
.	TRBV7-2	TRBJ1-3	many	TGTGCCAGCAGCTTACTTCGGTCTGGACAGAGAAGTGACACCATATATTTT	CASSLLRSGQRSDTIYF
TRBD2	TRBV5-1	TRBJ2-1	.	TGCGCCAGCAGCTTCCCGGGACTAGCGGGGGGCTACTCACCCTACAATGAGCAGTTCTTC	CASSFPGLAGGYSPYNEQFF
TRBD1	TRBV6-6	TRBJ1-1	.	TGTGCCAGCACCCTGGGAAGGGGGCTGGCCACTGAAGCTTTCTTT	CASTLGRGLATEAFF
TRBD1	TRBV20-1	TRBJ1-6	few	TGCAGTGCTTACAGGGGAATAAGGGATTCACCCCTCCACTTT	CSAYRGIRDSPLHF
.	TRBV7-4	TRBJ1-2	.	TGTGCCAGCAGCGGTATGACTCCCTATGGCTACACCTTC	CASSGMTPYGYTF
.	TRBV7-6	TRBJ2-7	few	TGTGCCAGCAGCTTAAAGGGGACCTACGAGCAGTACTTC	CASSLKGTYEQYF
TRBD2	TRBV7-6	TRBJ2-2	.	TGTGCCAGCAGCGGGGGACTAGCGGGGGCCTACACCGGGGAGCTGTTTTTT	CASSGGLAGAYTGELFF
.	TRBV20-1	TRBJ2-1	.	TGCAGTGCTAGAGATCAACTAGCAAAACCCAATGAGCAGTTCTTC	CSARDQLAKPNEQFF
.	TRBV7-2	TRBJ2-2	many	TGTGCCAGCAGCATTGGTCCTCTAACGAACACCGGGGAGCTGTTTTTT	CASSIGPLTNTGELFF
.	TRBV5-1	TRBJ1-2	few	TGCGCCAGCAGCTTGGACTGGGGGGTTGTCTATGGCTACACCTTC	CASSLDWGVVYGYTF
.	TRBV12-3/TRBV12-4	TRBJ2-2	.	TGTGCCAGCAGTTTCTCCGTTTCGGACAGACCCACCGGGGAGCTGTTTTTT	CASSFSVSDRPTGELFF
TRBD1	TRBV7-3	TRBJ2-1	few	TGTGCCAGCAGCGTACAGGGGGCGGGCGAGCAGTTCTTC	CASSVQGAGEQFF
TRBD2	TRBV27	TRBJ2-1	.	TGTGCCAGCACCCTGGCTAGCGGGGGGTGGAAGCAGTTCTTC	CASTLASGGWKQFF
.	TRBV24-1	TRBJ2-2	.	TGTGCCACCAGGGAAGAGGCGAACACCGGGGAGCTGTTTTTT	CATREEANTGELFF
.	TRBV7-7	TRBJ2-3	few	TGTGCTAGCAGCTTAACCTATTCAAAAGGGGGAGATACGCAGTATTTT	CASSLTYSKGGDTQYF
.	TRBV7-8	TRBJ1-4	many	TGTGCCAGCAGCCCTGGGGGGGCTAGTGAAAAACTGTTTTTT	CASSPGGASEKLFF
.	TRBV12-3/TRBV12-4	TRBJ2-1	.	TGTGCCAGCAGTGCTACCCGTGAGCAGTTCTTC	CASSATREQFF
TRBD1	TRBV7-8	TRBJ2-3	.	TGTGCCAGCAGTCTGCAGGGGGCTGGGGGGCAGTATTTT	CASSLQGAGGQYF
TRBD1	TRBV4-1	TRBJ1-2	.	TGCGCCAGCCGTAAGACAGGGGGAAGGTATGGCTACACCTTC	CASRKTGGRYGYTF
.	TRBV6-1	TRBJ2-3	many	TGTGCCAGCCAGGGAACTAGCACAGATACGCAGTATTTT	CASQGTSTDTQYF
.	TRBV2	TRBJ1-5	.	TGTGCCAGCAGCGACGAACTAGAACAGCCCCAGCATTTT	CASSDELEQPQHF
.	TRBV27	TRBJ2-1	few	TGTGCCAGCAGTTTGGGGGTAGGGGGCAATGAGCAGTTCTTC	CASSLGVGGNEQFF
.	TRBV6-4	TRBJ1-1	.	TGTGCCAGCAGTGAAGAGGCGACAAACACTGAAGCTTTCTTT	CASSEEATNTEAFF
.	TRBV7-8	TRBJ1-2	.	TGTGCCAGCAGCTCCAAGTGGGGTATCGATGGCTACACCTTC	CASSSKWGIDGYTF
.	TRBV2	TRBJ2-1	once	TGTGCCAGCAGTCAACCGGGACATAACTACAATGAGCAGTTCTTC	CASSQPGHNYNEQFF
.	TRBV25-1	TRBJ1-1	.	TGTGCCAGCAGTGAATTTTGGCAAGTGAACACTGAAGCTTTCTTT	CASSEFWQVNTEAFF
.	TRBV10-2	TRBJ2-3	few	TGCGCCAGTCTAGGGGCCCGCACAGATACGCAGTATTTT	CASLGARTDTQYF
.	TRBV19	TRBJ1-1	.	TGTGCCAGTAGGCCCTTCGGGGGCGGGAACACTGAAGCTTTCTTT	CASRPFGGGNTEAFF
.	TRBV6-6	TRBJ2-3	.	TGTGCCAGCAGTTACGGTGGGGGGTTCACAGATACGCAGTATTTT	CASSYGGGFTDTQYF
TRBD1	TRBV7-3	TRBJ2-6	many	TGTGCCAGCAGCGCTGCCGGGACAGGTACCTCTGGGGCCAACGTCCTGACTTTC	CASSAAGTGTSGANVLTF
.	TRBV7-9	TRBJ2-5	many	TGTGCCAGCAGGCCCCCGCAAGAGACCCAGTACTTC	CASRPPQETQYF
.	TRBV13	TRBJ1-1	.	TGTGCCAGCAGCTTAGGGCAGGGAGGACACACTGAAGCTTTCTTT	CASSLGQGGHTEAFF
.	TRBV6-2/TRBV6-3	TRBJ2-7	few	TGTGCCAGCTTCCAAGGACCGGACGAGCAGTACTTC	CASFQGPDEQYF
.	TRBV7-8	TRBJ1-4	many	TGTGCCAGCAGCTTGGAGACAACTAATGAAAAACTGTTTTTT	CASSLETTNEKLFF
.	TRBV7-8	TRBJ1-1	few	TGTGCCAGCAGCTCCGAGTGGGTAGAAGCTTTCTTT	CASSSEWVEAFF
.	TRBV6-1	TRBJ2-1	few	TGTGCCAGCAGTGAAGCTGGAGGGGGCCTAGATGAGCAGTTCTTC	CASSEAGGGLDEQFF
.	TRBV10-3	TRBJ2-5	.	TGTGCCATCAGGAAGAGACTAGAAGAGACCCAGTACTTC	CAIRKRLEETQYF
.	TRBV28	TRBJ1-5	.	TGTGCCAGCACCTCCGATAACGGTCGGGGCCCCATTTTCCTTAGCAATCAGCCCCAGCATTTT	CASTSDNGRGPIFLSNQPQHF
TRBD1	TRBV12-3/TRBV12-4	TRBJ2-7	.	TGTGCCAGCAGTTTAGAGGCAGGGGGTTCCGAGCAGTACTTC	CASSLEAGGSEQYF
.	TRBV27	TRBJ2-5	.	TGCGCCAGCAGTTTATGGCAGGGAAAGCAAGAGACCCAGTACTTC	CASSLWQGKQETQYF
.	TRBV28	TRBJ1-2	.	TGTGCCAGCAGTCCACCGGGAATCGGCTACACCTTC	CASSPPGIGYTF
.	TRBV11-2	TRBJ2-5	few	TGTGCCAGCAGCCCAGGCCATGAGACCCAGTACTTC	CASSPGHETQYF
.	TRBV15	TRBJ2-3	.	TGTGCCACCAGCAGCCCCTGGGGGGGGCGCCTGGTCACAGATACGCAGTATTTT	CATSSPWGGRLVTDTQYF
.	TRBV7-6	TRBJ2-1	.	TGTGCCAGCAGCTCAGGCAAGGGGGATGAGCAGTTCTTC	CASSSGKGDEQFF
TRBD1	TRBV7-9	TRBJ2-5	many	TGTGCCAGCAGCTGGCCGGACAGGGGGCTGGTGGCCCAGTACTTC	CASSWPDRGLVAQYF
.	TRBV7-3	TRBJ1-5	few	TGTGCCAGCAGCTTAGATGGGACTCAGCCCCAGCATTTT	CASSLDGTQPQHF